These T cell receptor beta chains were read from a single sample in a study of cytomegalovirus exposure and HLA in healthy donors. The protocol was immunoSEQ multiplex PCR, while the TCRdb copy is restricted to in-frame clones and leaves out a portion. Of tens of thousands of clones detected, roughly 94% appear once; the ten largest clones hold about 0.7%. Material for sequencing was PBMCs. The receptors derive from a woman between 18 and 29 years old in good health and CMV-seronegative. Both conserved end residues are trimmed from each CDR3.

V gene | CDR3 protein
TRBV5-1 | ASSLEPGYGGYT
TRBV11-2 | ASSLVAGVDEQF
TRBV18 | ASSLNSADNSPLH
TRBV5-1 | ASSYTRDTEAF
TRBV6-5 | ASSYDGTGPYEQY
TRBV5-4 | ASRPSDGGSSYEQY
TRBV27 | ASSRVAGELF
TRBV7-2 | ASSWQAPKNTEAF
TRBV9 | ASSGRLTSGKETQY
TRBV6-1 | ASSDGRGPYEQY
TRBV2 | ASSQRQDSGNTIY
TRBV5-6 | ASSLSAGGVGNQPQH
TRBV4-3 | ASSPWPWGENTEAF
TRBV27 | ASSGLAATGELF
TRBV18 | ASSSGLNTEAF
TRBV7-6 | ASASEVGELF
TRBV5-1 | ASSFPGTGELF
TRBV7-2 | ASSLGRPGGGYT